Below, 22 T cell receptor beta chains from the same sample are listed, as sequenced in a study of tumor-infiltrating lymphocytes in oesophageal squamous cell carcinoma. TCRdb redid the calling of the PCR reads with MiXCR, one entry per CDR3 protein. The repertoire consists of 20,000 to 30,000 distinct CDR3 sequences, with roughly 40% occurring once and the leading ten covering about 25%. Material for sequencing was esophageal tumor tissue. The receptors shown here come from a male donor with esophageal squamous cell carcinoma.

The CDR3 coding sequence is TGTGCCAGCAGCTTAGGGTGGGCGGAAGCAGATACGCAGTATTTT. Translating gives CASSLGWAEADTQYF. The genes are TRBV7-6 and TRBJ2-3; D call uncertain. The CDR3 contains 15 residues. V was pared by 1 base and J by 4 bases, with 12 bases between. Germline CDR1 reads SGHVS; CDR2 reads FNYEAQ.

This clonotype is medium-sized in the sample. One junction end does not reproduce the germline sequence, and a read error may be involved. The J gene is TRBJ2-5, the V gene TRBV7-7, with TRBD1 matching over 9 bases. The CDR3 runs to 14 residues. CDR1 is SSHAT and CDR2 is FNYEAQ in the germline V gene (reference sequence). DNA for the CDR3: TGTGCTAGCAGCCCGACAGGGGGAGGAGAGACCCAGTACTTC. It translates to CASSPTGGGETQYF.

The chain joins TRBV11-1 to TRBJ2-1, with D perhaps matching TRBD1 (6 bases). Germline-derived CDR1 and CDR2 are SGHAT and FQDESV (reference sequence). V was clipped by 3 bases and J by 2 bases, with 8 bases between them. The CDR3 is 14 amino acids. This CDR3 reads CASSFRDTYNEQFF. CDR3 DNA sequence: TGTGCCAGCAGCTTTCGGGACACCTACAATGAGCAGTTCTTC.

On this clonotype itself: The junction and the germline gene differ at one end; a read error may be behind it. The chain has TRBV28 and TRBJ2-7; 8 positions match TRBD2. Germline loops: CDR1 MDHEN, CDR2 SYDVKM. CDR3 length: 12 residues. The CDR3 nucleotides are TGTGCCAGCAGTTTACAAGGACAGCGGGAGTTCTTC. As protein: CASSLQGQREFF.

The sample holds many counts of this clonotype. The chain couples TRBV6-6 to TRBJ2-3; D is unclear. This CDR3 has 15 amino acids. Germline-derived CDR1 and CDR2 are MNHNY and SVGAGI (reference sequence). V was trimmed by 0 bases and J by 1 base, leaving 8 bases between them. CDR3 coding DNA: TGTGCCAGCAGTTACTCGGCCCGGGGCACAGATACGCAGTATTTT. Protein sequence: CASSYSARGTDTQYF.

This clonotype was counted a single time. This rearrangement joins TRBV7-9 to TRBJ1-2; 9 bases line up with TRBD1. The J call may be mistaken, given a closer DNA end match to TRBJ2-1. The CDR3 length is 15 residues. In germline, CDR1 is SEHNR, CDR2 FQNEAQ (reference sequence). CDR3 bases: TGTGCCAGCAGCTCGGGACAGGGAGACTACAATGAGCAGTTCTTC. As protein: CASSSGQGDYNEQFF.

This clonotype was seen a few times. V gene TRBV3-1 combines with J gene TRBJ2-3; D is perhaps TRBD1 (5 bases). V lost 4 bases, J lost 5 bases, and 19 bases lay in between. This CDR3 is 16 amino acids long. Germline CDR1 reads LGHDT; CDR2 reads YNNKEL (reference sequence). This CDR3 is CASSRWEGAVEDTQYF. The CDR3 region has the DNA TGTGCCAGCAGCCGGTGGGAAGGGGCCGTTGAAGATACGCAGTATTTT.

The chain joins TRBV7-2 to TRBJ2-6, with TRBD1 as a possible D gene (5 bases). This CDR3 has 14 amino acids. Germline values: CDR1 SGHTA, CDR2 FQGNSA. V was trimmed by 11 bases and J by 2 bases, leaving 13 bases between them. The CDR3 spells CAAQEGAGANVLTF. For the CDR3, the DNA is TGTGCCGCCCAAGAAGGGGCTGGGGCCAACGTCCTGACTTTC. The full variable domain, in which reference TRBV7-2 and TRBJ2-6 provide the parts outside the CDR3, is GAGVSQSPSNKVTEKGKDVELRCDPISGHTALYWYRQSLGQGLEFLIYFQGNSAPDKSGLPSDRFSAERTGGSVSTLTIQRTQQEDSAVYLCAAQEGAGANVLTFGAGSRLTVL.

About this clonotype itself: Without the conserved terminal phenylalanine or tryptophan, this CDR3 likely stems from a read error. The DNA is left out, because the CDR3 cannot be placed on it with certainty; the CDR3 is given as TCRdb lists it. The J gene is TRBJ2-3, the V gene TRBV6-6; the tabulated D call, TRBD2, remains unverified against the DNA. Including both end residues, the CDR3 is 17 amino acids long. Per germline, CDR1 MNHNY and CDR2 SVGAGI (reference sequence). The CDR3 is CASSSTRREGNEQFFGP.

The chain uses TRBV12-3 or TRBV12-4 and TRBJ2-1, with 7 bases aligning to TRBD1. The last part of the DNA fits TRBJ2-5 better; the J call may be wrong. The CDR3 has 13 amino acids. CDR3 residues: CASTIQGQETQYF. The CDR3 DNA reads TGTGCCAGCACCATACAGGGGCAAGAGACCCAGTACTTC.

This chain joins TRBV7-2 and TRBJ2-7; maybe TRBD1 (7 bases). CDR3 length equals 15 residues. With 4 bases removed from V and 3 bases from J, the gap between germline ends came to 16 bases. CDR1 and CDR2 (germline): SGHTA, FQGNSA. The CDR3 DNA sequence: TGTGCCAGCAGCTCGCCAGGGGGGCTCCTCTACGAGCAGTACTTC. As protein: CASSSPGGLLYEQYF.

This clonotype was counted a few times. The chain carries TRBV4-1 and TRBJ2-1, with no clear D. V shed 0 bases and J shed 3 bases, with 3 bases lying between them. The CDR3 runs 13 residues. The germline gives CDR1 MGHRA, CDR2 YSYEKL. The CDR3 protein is CASSQEGYNEQFF. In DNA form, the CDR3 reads TGCGCCAGCAGCCAAGAGGGCTACAATGAGCAGTTCTTC.

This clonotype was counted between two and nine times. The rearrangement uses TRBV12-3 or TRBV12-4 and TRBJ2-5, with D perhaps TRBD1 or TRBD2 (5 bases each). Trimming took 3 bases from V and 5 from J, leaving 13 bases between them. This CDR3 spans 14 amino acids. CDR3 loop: CASSLGPGRETQYF. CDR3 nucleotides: TGTGCCAGCAGTTTGGGCCCGGGACGTGAGACCCAGTACTTC.

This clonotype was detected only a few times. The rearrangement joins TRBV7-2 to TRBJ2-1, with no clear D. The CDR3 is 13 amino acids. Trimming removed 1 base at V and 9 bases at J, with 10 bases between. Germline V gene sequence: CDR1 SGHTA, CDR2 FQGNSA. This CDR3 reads CASSLDQMGEQFF. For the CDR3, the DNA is TGTGCCAGCAGCTTAGACCAGATGGGTGAGCAGTTCTTC.

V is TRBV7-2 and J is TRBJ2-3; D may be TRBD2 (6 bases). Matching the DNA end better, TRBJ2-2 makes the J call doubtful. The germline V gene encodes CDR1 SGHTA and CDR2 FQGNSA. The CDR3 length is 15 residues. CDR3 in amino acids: CASSLGNSGAGELFF. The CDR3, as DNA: TGTGCCAGCAGCTTAGGAAATAGCGGTGCCGGGGAGCTGTTTTTT.

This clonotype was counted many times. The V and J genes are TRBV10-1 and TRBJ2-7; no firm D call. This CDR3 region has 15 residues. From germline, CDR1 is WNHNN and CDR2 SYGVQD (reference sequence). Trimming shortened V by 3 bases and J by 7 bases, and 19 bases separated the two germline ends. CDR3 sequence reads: CASSESNMTLGEQYF. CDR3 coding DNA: TGCGCCAGCAGTGAATCGAACATGACCCTGGGGGAGCAGTACTTC.

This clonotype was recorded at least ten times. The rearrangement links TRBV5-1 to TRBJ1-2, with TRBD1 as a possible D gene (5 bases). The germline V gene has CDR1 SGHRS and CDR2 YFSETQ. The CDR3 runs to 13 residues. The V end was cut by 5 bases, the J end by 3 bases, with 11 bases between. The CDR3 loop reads CASSRGDDYGYTF. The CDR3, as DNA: TGCGCCAGCAGTAGAGGGGACGACTATGGCTACACCTTC.

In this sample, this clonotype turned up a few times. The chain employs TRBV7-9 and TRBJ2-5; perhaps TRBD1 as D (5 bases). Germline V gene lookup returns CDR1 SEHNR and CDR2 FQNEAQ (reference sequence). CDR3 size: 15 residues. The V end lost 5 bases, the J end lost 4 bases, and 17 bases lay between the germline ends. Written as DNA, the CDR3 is TGTGCCAGCAGCGTATTTGGGTTTAGGGGAGAGACCCAGTACTTC. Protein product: CASSVFGFRGETQYF.

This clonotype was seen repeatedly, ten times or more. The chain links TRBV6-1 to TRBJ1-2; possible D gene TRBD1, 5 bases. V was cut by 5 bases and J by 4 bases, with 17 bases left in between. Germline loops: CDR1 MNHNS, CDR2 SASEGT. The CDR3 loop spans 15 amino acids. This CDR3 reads CASSPNRDSGYGYTF. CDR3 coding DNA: TGTGCCAGCAGTCCAAACCGGGACTCCGGCTATGGCTACACCTTC.

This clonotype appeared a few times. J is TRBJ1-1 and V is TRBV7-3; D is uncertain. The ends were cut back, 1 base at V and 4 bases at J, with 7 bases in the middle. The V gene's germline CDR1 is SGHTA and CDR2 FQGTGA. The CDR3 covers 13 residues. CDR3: CASSLIGLTEAFF. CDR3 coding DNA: TGTGCCAGCAGCTTAATAGGGCTCACTGAAGCTTTCTTT.

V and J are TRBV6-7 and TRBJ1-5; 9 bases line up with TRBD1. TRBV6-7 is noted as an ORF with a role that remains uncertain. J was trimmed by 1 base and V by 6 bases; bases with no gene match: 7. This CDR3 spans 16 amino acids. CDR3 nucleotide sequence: TGTGCCAGCAGGGCTTACAGGGGGCCGAGCAATCAGCCCCAGCATTTT. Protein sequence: CASRAYRGPSNQPQHF.

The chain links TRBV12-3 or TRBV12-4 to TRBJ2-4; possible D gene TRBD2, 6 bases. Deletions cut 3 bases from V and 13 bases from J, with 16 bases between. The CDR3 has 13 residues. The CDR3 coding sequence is TGTGCCAGCAGTTTTCGGGGGTTCGGAGAGCAGTACTTC. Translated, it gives CASSFRGFGEQYF.